Following are 31 T cell receptor beta chains from one sample sequenced in a study of beta chain features in type 1 diabetes. The study, taken as a whole, reports: Moderately but significantly shorter TCRB CDR3s were found in Type 1 diabetes patients in all four CD4+ subsets.

These receptors have no identified antigens. The investigators reverse transcribed all of the isolated RNA, so they sequenced expressed TCRB transcripts. The repertoire was sequenced with immunoSEQ multiplex PCR; TCRdb's copy has only in-frame clones and lacks some. Among roughly 150,000 clones listed, roughly 8% were seen once. Material for sequencing was central memory CD4+ T cells from blood. The receptors come from a man younger than 30 with type 1 diabetes.

The J gene is TRBJ2-7, the V gene TRBV18, with 7 nucleotides matching TRBD1. Trimming cost V 4 bases and J 6 bases; bases outside gene matches: 21. This CDR3 has 18 residues. CDR1 is KGHSH and CDR2 is LQKENI in the germline V gene. CDR3 in amino acids: CASSLTGTAQRQAPEQYF. The CDR3 bases are TGTGCCAGCTCACTGACCGGGACAGCCCAGCGGCAGGCTCCCGAGCAGTACTTC.

The chain combines TRBV29-1 with TRBJ2-2; D remains unclear. Germline V gives CDR1 SQVTM, CDR2 ANQGSEA. The germline V and J ends were trimmed by 4 bases and 6 bases, with 12 bases remaining between them. The CDR3 sequence is 13 residues long. CDR3 sequence reads: CSVVPPGSGELFF. As DNA, the CDR3 is TGCAGCGTTGTACCTCCGGGTTCCGGGGAGCTGTTTTTT.

This chain links TRBV30 with TRBJ2-7; 8 bases align to TRBD2. V shed 2 bases, J shed 2 bases, and the junction held 5 bases outside the gene matches. CDR1 GTSNPN and CDR2 SVGIG come from the germline V gene (reference sequence). There are 14 residues in the CDR3. The CDR3 is CAWSPGGGTYEQYF. CDR3 DNA sequence: TGTGCCTGGAGTCCTGGCGGGGGGACCTACGAGCAGTACTTC. The full variable domain, rest sourced from reference TRBV30 and TRBJ2-7, is SQTIHQWPATLVQPVGSPLSLECTVEGTSNPNLYWYRQAAGRGLQLLFYSVGIGQISSEVPQNLSASRPQDRQFILSSKKLLLSDSGFYLCAWSPGGGTYEQYFGPGTRLTVT.

V and J are TRBV29-1 and TRBJ2-5, with 8 bases that match TRBD1. Trimming took 4 bases from V and 5 from J; bases not matched to a gene: 6. CDR3 size: 13 residues. The germline CDR1 and CDR2 sequences are SQVTM and ANQGSEA. Here the CDR3 reads CSVVRGDRETQYF. CDR3 DNA sequence: TGCAGCGTTGTCCGAGGGGACAGGGAGACCCAGTACTTC.

This clone showed up just a few times. In nucleotides, the CDR3 is TGTGCCACCAGCCCCCAAAAGGGGCCCTGGGAGACCCAGTACTTC. This sequence encodes CATSPQKGPWETQYF. V and J are TRBV15 and TRBJ2-5; D possibly corresponds to TRBD1 (5 bases). The germline gives CDR1 LNHNV, CDR2 YYDKDF (reference sequence). The V end lost 5 bases, the J end lost 5 bases, and 18 bases lay between the germline ends. The CDR3 totals 15 residues.

This chain connects TRBV2 to TRBJ2-7; TRBD2 agrees at 12 bases. Unmatched junction bases numbered 7, after V lost 6 bases and J lost 7 bases. The CDR3 is made up of 14 amino acids. In germline, CDR1 is SNHLY, CDR2 FYNNEI. CDR3 sequence (DNA): TGTGCCAGCAGGCCGGGACTAGCGGGTTGGGAGCAGTACTTC. Residues: CASRPGLAGWEQYF.

This clone was observed a handful of times. The genes are TRBV27 and TRBJ2-1; D is possibly TRBD2 (5 bases). Per germline, CDR1 MNHEY and CDR2 SMNVEV (reference sequence). The CDR3 runs 15 residues. V gave up 6 bases and J gave up 4 bases, with 16 bases separating them. CDR3 nucleotides: TGTGCCAGCAGCCGAGAGGGTGGGCCATACAATGAGCAGTTCTTC. Encoded protein: CASSREGGPYNEQFF.

The chain carries TRBV28 and TRBJ1-2; tentative D call: TRBD1 (5 bases). V was clipped by 6 bases and J by 8 bases, with 13 bases between them. The germline CDR1 and CDR2 sequences are MDHEN and SYDVKM. The length of the CDR3 is 12 residues. The CDR3 loop reads CASRVQEGGYTF. The CDR3 DNA sequence: TGTGCCAGCAGAGTACAGGAGGGCGGCTACACCTTC.

This clone was recorded a few times. This chain links TRBV7-9 with TRBJ1-2; TRBD1 agrees at 7 bases. Germline lookup yields CDR1 SEHNR and CDR2 FQNEAQ (reference sequence). The V gene end was trimmed by 2 bases and the J gene end by 8 bases; junction bases not matched to a gene: 5. The CDR3 has 13 residues. CDR3 coding DNA: TGTGCCAGCAGCTTAACAGGGGCAAGAGGCTACACCTTC. It codes for CASSLTGARGYTF. Complete variable domain (other parts from reference TRBV7-9 and TRBJ1-2): DTGVSQNPRHKITKRGQNVTFRCDPISEHNRLYWYRQTLGQGPEFLTYFQNEAQLEKSRLLSDRFSAERPKGSFSTLEIQRTEQGDSAMYLCASSLTGARGYTFGSGTRLTVV.

The chain carries TRBV18 and TRBJ2-2, with 7 bases fitting TRBD2. V lost 6 bases, J lost 0 bases, and 7 bases stayed unmatched. CDR3 length equals 16 residues. Germline loops: CDR1 KGHSH, CDR2 LQKENI. DNA of the CDR3: TGTGCCAGCTCTCTACTAGCGTCCGCGAACACCGGGGAGCTGTTTTTT. Protein product: CASSLLASANTGELFF.

CDR3 sequence: CASSQEGGSNTGELFF. CDR3 bases: TGTGCCAGCAGCCAAGAGGGCGGGTCGAACACCGGGGAGCTGTTTTTT. The chain carries TRBV4-2 and TRBJ2-2; maybe TRBD2 (5 bases). Germline CDR1 and CDR2: LGHNA and YNFKEQ. V gave up 0 bases and J gave up 0 bases, with 8 bases separating them. The CDR3 loop spans 16 amino acids.

The gene calls are TRBV4-3 and TRBJ1-4, with 7 bases aligning to TRBD1. Germline CDR1 is LGHNA and CDR2 is YSLEER. V shed 5 bases and J 8 bases; nucleotides not matched to a gene: 14. The CDR3 runs to 16 residues. CDR3 nucleotide sequence: TGCGCCAGCAGCATTGGGATAAGGACAGGAGGGGAAAAACTGTTTTTT. It yields the protein CASSIGIRTGGEKLFF.

The chain carries TRBV2 and TRBJ2-7, with a possible D match to TRBD2 (6 bases). Between the trimmed V and J ends, which lost 1 base and 3 bases, there was a span of 7 bases. The CDR3 runs to 13 residues. The germline V gene has CDR1 SNHLY and CDR2 FYNNEI. The CDR3 region has the DNA TGTGCCAGCAGTGAAGACGGGGGCTACGAGCAGTACTTC. The encoded protein is CASSEDGGYEQYF.

This clone came up a few times. The chain couples TRBV7-2 to TRBJ2-7; D is undetermined. Trimming pared 5 bases from V and 7 bases from J, leaving 21 bases between. CDR1 is SGHTA and CDR2 is FQGNSA in the germline V gene. This CDR3 is built from 15 residues. The CDR3 DNA reads as TGTGCCAGCAGCCCCGGGTCCGCAAACGGTATGGAGCAGTACTTC. Its translation is CASSPGSANGMEQYF.

This clone was observed a few times. This sequence joins TRBV28 and TRBJ2-7; possible D gene TRBD1, 6 bases. This CDR3 has 15 amino acids. CDR1 and CDR2 (germline): MDHEN, SYDVKM. Trimming removed 6 bases from V and 1 base from J, with 16 bases in between. CDR3 DNA: TGTGCCAGCAGCCCAGGGAACAGGGTTTCCTACGAGCAGTACTTC. Encoded protein: CASSPGNRVSYEQYF.

This clone has only a few counts. The chain carries TRBV28 and TRBJ2-3, with 10 nucleotides matching TRBD2. This CDR3 is 19 amino acids long. Germline V CDR1 and CDR2: MDHEN, SYDVKM. V shed 7 bases, J shed 8 bases, and the junction held 24 bases outside the gene matches. The CDR3 nucleotides read TGTGCCAGCATCATAAGCGTCCACAAAGGCAGCGGGAGGGCCGGTACGCAGTATTTT. Amino acid sequence: CASIISVHKGSGRAGTQYF.

Concerning this clone: Within the sample, other DNA sequences also encode this same CDR3. V and J are TRBV7-2 and TRBJ2-5, with D possibly being TRBD1 (5 bases). V was cut by 5 bases and J by 1 base, with 8 bases left in between. CDR1 and CDR2 (germline): SGHTA, FQGNSA. The CDR3 runs to 13 residues. Here the CDR3 DNA reads TGTGCCAGCAGCCGAGACAGCCAAGAGACCCAGTACTTC. Its protein product is CASSRDSQETQYF.

The genes are TRBV28 and TRBJ2-7; 12 nucleotides line up with TRBD2. There are 15 residues in the CDR3. The junction had 4 bases not matched to a gene; V was cut back by 6 bases and J by 1 base. Germline V CDR1 and CDR2: MDHEN, SYDVKM. CDR3 nucleotides: TGTGCCAGCAGCCCGACTAGCGGGGGTTCCTACGAGCAGTACTTC. It is translated as CASSPTSGGSYEQYF.

This clone was recorded a few times. The chain joins TRBV5-6 to TRBJ2-5; 8 nucleotides match TRBD2. CDR3 length: 14 residues. CDR1 and CDR2 from the germline V gene are SGHDT and YYEEEE. The V gene end was trimmed by 3 bases and the J gene end by 2 bases; junction bases not matched to a gene: 3. This CDR3 is CASSSAGGQETQYF. The CDR3 nucleotides are TGTGCCAGCAGCTCTGCGGGGGGACAAGAGACCCAGTACTTC.

This chain joins TRBV10-3 and TRBJ1-2, with D perhaps matching TRBD1 (5 bases). The CDR3 length is 16 residues. With 3 bases removed from V and 3 bases from J, the gap between germline ends came to 17 bases. Germline V gives CDR1 ENHRY, CDR2 SYGVKD. The CDR3 DNA reads as TGTGCCATCAGTGATGGCCACGGCAGGGTAGACTATGGCTACACCTTC. Its protein product is CAISDGHGRVDYGYTF.

The chain is built from TRBV10-2 and TRBJ1-1; D may be TRBD1 (5 bases). Trimming pared 8 bases from V and 0 bases from J, leaving 7 bases between. Germline CDR1 and CDR2: WSHSY and SAAADI. The CDR3 sequence is 12 residues long. This CDR3 is CASGQMNTEAFF. The CDR3 DNA follows: TGCGCCAGCGGACAAATGAACACTGAAGCTTTCTTT.

This clone was seen a few times. Different DNA sequences within this sample yield the same CDR3. The chain employs TRBV30 and TRBJ2-7, with 7 positions matching TRBD1. The V gene's germline CDR1 is GTSNPN and CDR2 SVGIG (reference sequence). Germline trimming cut 4 bases from V and 2 bases from J; bases unmatched to any gene: 5. The CDR3 is made up of 13 amino acids. The CDR3 sequence: CAWTRGLTYEQYF. The CDR3 coding sequence is TGTGCCTGGACGAGGGGGCTGACCTACGAGCAGTACTTC.

This clone has a handful of counts. The chain uses TRBV15 and TRBJ2-3; 10 nucleotides match TRBD2. The CDR3 contains 21 residues. After removal of 0 bases from V and 3 bases from J, the junction contained 18 bases not matched to a gene. From germline, CDR1 is LNHNV and CDR2 YYDKDF (reference sequence). In nucleotides, the CDR3 is TGTGCCACCAGCAGAGATTTCCGCCAGCGGGAGGGCGTGGGATCTACAGATACGCAGTATTTT. Protein: CATSRDFRQREGVGSTDTQYF.

This clone was seen many times. The genes are TRBV7-2 and TRBJ2-2, with D possibly TRBD1 on 5 matching bases. V lost 0 bases and J lost 7, with 15 bases in between. CDR3 size: 16 residues. Germline-derived CDR1 and CDR2 are SGHTA and FQGNSA. CDR3 region: CASSLAAGLMSGELFF. For the CDR3, the DNA is TGTGCCAGCAGCTTAGCGGCAGGGTTAATGAGCGGGGAGCTGTTTTTT.

The chain combines TRBV28 with TRBJ2-2, with TRBD1 identical over 7 bases. Germline V gives CDR1 MDHEN, CDR2 SYDVKM. Germline trimming cut 6 bases from V and 6 bases from J; bases unmatched to any gene: 4. The CDR3 is made up of 13 amino acids. As DNA, the CDR3 is TGTGCCAGCAGATCAGGGGGAGCCGGGGAGCTGTTTTTT. It codes for CASRSGGAGELFF.

This clone appeared a few times. The rearrangement uses TRBV5-4 and TRBJ2-6; no clear D gene. Looked up from germline, CDR1 is SGHNT and CDR2 is YYREEE (reference sequence). The germline V and J ends were trimmed by 1 base and 1 base, with 9 bases remaining between them. This CDR3 contains 16 residues. The chain's CDR3 is CASSLSSSSGANVLTF. The CDR3 nucleotides are TGTGCCAGCAGCTTGAGCTCGAGTTCTGGGGCCAACGTCCTGACTTTC.

This clone appeared a few times. The gene calls are TRBV2 and TRBJ1-5, with 9 bases aligning to TRBD1. Trimming cost V 6 bases and J 8 bases; bases outside gene matches: 8. The germline CDR1 and CDR2 sequences are SNHLY and FYNNEI. The CDR3 spans 14 residues. CDR3 protein: CASRRGTGPEPQHF. CDR3 nucleotides: TGTGCCAGCAGAAGGGGGACAGGGCCCGAGCCCCAGCATTTT. The full variable domain, with the rest looked up from reference TRBV2 and TRBJ1-5, is EPEVTQTPSHQVTQMGQEVILRCVPISNHLYFYWYRQILGQKVEFLVSFYNNEISEKSEIFDDQFSVERPDGSNFTLKIRSTKLEDSAMYFCASRRGTGPEPQHFGDGTRLSIL.

This clone was recorded a few times. V usage is TRBV19 and J usage is TRBJ2-7, with D tentatively TRBD1 (5 bases). In germline, CDR1 is LNHDA, CDR2 SQIVND (reference sequence). V was cut by 8 bases and J by 5 bases, with 13 bases left in between. This CDR3 has 12 residues. Here the CDR3 reads CASEGAHDEQYF. The CDR3 region has the DNA TGTGCCAGTGAAGGGGCCCATGACGAGCAGTACTTC.

The J gene is TRBJ2-5, the V gene TRBV28; TRBD2 might be the D (6 bases). V was shortened by 3 bases and J by 3 bases, with 11 bases between the two germline ends. Germline V gene lookup returns CDR1 MDHEN and CDR2 SYDVKM. The CDR3 covers 14 residues. The CDR3 region is CASSFPGVKETQYF. CDR3 nucleotide sequence: TGTGCCAGCAGTTTCCCGGGGGTCAAAGAGACCCAGTACTTC.

The chain couples TRBV29-1 to TRBJ1-4; possibly TRBD1 for D (5 bases). Trimming removed 2 bases from V and 5 bases from J, with 9 bases in between. In germline, CDR1 is SQVTM, CDR2 ANQGSEA. The CDR3 runs to 13 residues. CDR3 region: CSVEWQGNEKLFF. The CDR3 DNA sequence: TGCAGCGTTGAATGGCAGGGAAATGAAAAACTGTTTTTT.

V usage is TRBV4-3 and J usage is TRBJ2-3; 7 positions agree with TRBD1. Germline-derived CDR1 and CDR2 are LGHNA and YSLEER. The V segment lost 1 base and the J segment 8 bases; nucleotides outside the gene matches: 9. The length of the CDR3 is 15 residues. The CDR3 bases are TGCGCCAGCAGCCAAGTCCCGACAGGGAGTGGTACGCAGTATTTT. Its translation: CASSQVPTGSGTQYF.